This TCR beta chain appears in the sequencing data of a study of low-dose radiotherapy and immunotherapy resistance in tumors. Both TCRalpha and TCRbeta chains were reverse transcribed with V-gene-specific primers. Amplification, which lasted around 20 PCR cycles, used a constant-region primer and V-primer adapter to amplify TCRs. TCRdb re-called the reads through MiXCR, storing one row per CDR3 protein. The sample carries about 71,000 distinct CDR3 sequences, roughly 30% recorded once. The CDR3 totals 16 residues. Germline V gives CDR1 KGHSH, CDR2 LQKENI. V lost 0 bases, J lost 4 bases, and 4 bases stayed unmatched. Described time point: before trial treatment.

V gene TRBV18 combines with J gene TRBJ2-1; 9 bases are a match to TRBD1. Material: PBMCs, obtained before treatment. The TCR sequence derives from a female donor with ovarian cancer. The CDR3 is CASSPPLGQGYNEQFF. Written as DNA, the CDR3 is TGTGCCAGCTCACCACCGTTGGGACAGGGATACAATGAGCAGTTCTTC.